The 20 T cell receptor beta chains in this list originate from one sample, sequenced in a study of shared clonotypes between healthy human individuals. TCRdb's table, derived via immunoSEQ multiplex PCR, lists solely in-frame clones and lacks some. The sample records approximately 840,000 clones, about 97% being singletons. Positively selected for CCR7, the CD45RO-negative cells used as naive CD8 cells excluded terminally differentiated effector memory CD45RA+ cells. The sequencing input was naive CD8+ T cells sorted from blood. The receptor source for this set is a man younger than 40 in good health.

DNA for the CDR3: TGTGCCAGCAGCTTGGGCCCCGGGACAGCCTACGAGCAGTACTTC. Amino acid sequence: CASSLGPGTAYEQYF. The V call is TRBV5-4, the J call TRBJ2-7, with 7 bases fitting TRBD1. This CDR3 has 15 residues. Germline CDR1 and CDR2: SGHNT and YYREEE (reference sequence). The V gene end was trimmed by 0 bases and the J gene end by 2 bases; junction bases not matched to a gene: 5.

To note about this clone: Other DNA sequences from this sample encode an identical CDR3 as well. This rearrangement joins TRBV11-2 to TRBJ2-7; D ambiguous. The germline V and J ends were trimmed by 2 bases and 6 bases, with 8 bases remaining between them. Germline loops: CDR1 SGHAT, CDR2 FQNNGV. The CDR3 totals 12 residues. The CDR3 here is CASSLFSGEQYF. CDR3 nucleotides: TGTGCCAGCAGCTTATTCTCCGGCGAGCAGTACTTC. Using reference TRBV11-2 and TRBJ2-7 for the parts outside the CDR3, the full variable domain is EAGVAQSPRYKIIEKRQSVAFWCNPISGHATLYWYQQILGQGPKLLIQFQNNGVVDDSQLPKDRFSAERLKGVDSTLKIQPAKLEDSAVYLCASSLFSGEQYFGPGTRLTVT.

The CDR3 coding sequence is TGTGCCAGCAGTTACACGGACCCTGAGAACACCGGGGAGCTGTTTTTT. It translates to CASSYTDPENTGELFF. The genes are TRBV6-5 and TRBJ2-2; D gene uncertain. V was clipped by 2 bases and J by 1 base, with 11 bases between them. CDR3 length: 16 residues. Germline CDR1 reads MNHEY; CDR2 reads SVGAGI.

Comment on this clone: The sample holds other DNA sequences that translate to the same CDR3. The chain has TRBV5-1 and TRBJ2-7; 9 bases are a match to TRBD1. Germline values: CDR1 SGHRS, CDR2 YFSETQ. This CDR3 comprises 15 residues. V was clipped by 0 bases and J by 1 base; unmatched bases: 2. Here the CDR3 DNA reads TGCGCCAGCAGCTTGGGGGGGACAGGGTCCTACGAGCAGTACTTC. Residues: CASSLGGTGSYEQYF.

This rearrangement joins TRBV28 to TRBJ1-1; D gene unclear. Germline V gives CDR1 MDHEN, CDR2 SYDVKM. The CDR3 spans 12 residues. With 5 bases removed from V and 4 bases from J, the gap between germline ends came to 8 bases. CDR3 bases: TGTGCCAGCAGTCACCTTGGCACTGAAGCTTTCTTT. It specifies CASSHLGTEAFF.

This clone was recorded a few times. In the same sample, other DNA sequences code for this CDR3. The chain carries TRBV10-1 and TRBJ2-3; D gene unclear. Trimming left V 2 bases short and J 1 base short, with 4 bases between. There are 13 residues in the CDR3. Germline V lookup: CDR1 WNHNN, CDR2 SYGVQD (reference sequence). CDR3 sequence (DNA): TGCGCCAGCAGTGAGAGGGGCACAGATACGCAGTATTTT. Translating it yields CASSERGTDTQYF.

V usage is TRBV7-6 and J usage is TRBJ2-7; D perhaps matches TRBD1 (6 bases). The length of the CDR3 is 14 residues. Trimming shortened V by 5 bases and J by 5 bases, and 16 bases separated the two germline ends. Germline assignment: CDR1 SGHVS and CDR2 FNYEAQ. The CDR3, as DNA: TGTGCCAGCAGCGACCGGGACACAGACGACGAGCAGTACTTC. It yields the protein CASSDRDTDDEQYF. The full variable domain, completed using reference TRBV7-6 and TRBJ2-7, is GAGVSQSPRYKVTKRGQDVALRCDPISGHVSLYWYRQALGQGPEFLTYFNYEAQQDKSGLPNDRFSAERPEGSISTLTIQRTEQRDSAMYRCASSDRDTDDEQYFGPGTRLTVT.

The chain is built from TRBV7-2 and TRBJ2-3, with 9 bases identical to TRBD2. V shed 2 bases and J 6 bases; nucleotides not matched to a gene: 6. This CDR3 contains 15 residues. CDR1 is SGHTA and CDR2 is FQGNSA in the germline V gene. CDR3: CASSLLAGTKDTQYF. The CDR3 nucleotides are TGTGCCAGCAGCTTACTAGCGGGAACGAAGGATACGCAGTATTTT.

V and J are TRBV27 and TRBJ2-1; 7 nucleotides agree with TRBD2. The CDR3 spans 15 residues. Losses at the gene ends were 6 bases for V and 4 bases for J; bases not matched to a gene: 9. The germline V gene encodes CDR1 MNHEY and CDR2 SMNVEV (reference sequence). CDR3 in amino acids: CASRNLADAYNEQFF. DNA for the CDR3: TGTGCCAGCAGAAATCTAGCGGACGCTTACAATGAGCAGTTCTTC.

Note on this clone: The same CDR3 is also encoded by other DNA sequences in this sample. The chain uses TRBV9 and TRBJ2-3; D ambiguous. V gave up 0 bases and J gave up 1 base, with 3 bases separating them. Germline CDR1 is SGDLS and CDR2 is YYNGEE. The CDR3 is made up of 13 amino acids. CDR3 sequence (DNA): TGTGCCAGCAGCGTAGCCCGCACAGATACGCAGTATTTT. Translating it yields CASSVARTDTQYF.

A remark on this clone: Additional DNA sequences in this sample encode the identical CDR3. This chain uses TRBV9 with TRBJ2-3; the D gene is possibly TRBD1 (6 bases). Deletions cut 3 bases from V and 0 bases from J, with 11 bases between. CDR1 is SGDLS, CDR2 YYNGEE, per germline. The CDR3 has 15 amino acids. The CDR3 reads CASSAWDTSTDTQYF. CDR3 sequence (DNA): TGTGCCAGCAGCGCATGGGACACTAGCACAGATACGCAGTATTTT.

The V call is TRBV19, the J call TRBJ1-1, with D possibly matching TRBD1 (5 bases). The germline CDR1 and CDR2 sequences are LNHDA and SQIVND (reference sequence). The CDR3 consists of 16 residues. Trimming took off 7 bases at V and 0 bases at J, with 18 bases between the two ends. CDR3 sequence reads: CASIMRTSGLNTEAFF. For the CDR3, the DNA is TGTGCCAGTATAATGAGGACATCGGGGCTGAACACTGAAGCTTTCTTT.

The rearrangement joins TRBV29-1 to TRBJ2-2; 10 bases match TRBD2. The CDR3 is 16 residues long. CDR1 is SQVTM, CDR2 ANQGSEA, per germline. The junction had 11 bases not matched to a gene; V was cut back by 4 bases and J by 6 bases. CDR3: CSVGGGLAGVPGELFF. CDR3 nucleotides: TGCAGCGTTGGCGGGGGGCTAGCGGGAGTGCCCGGGGAGCTGTTTTTT.

This chain connects TRBV27 to TRBJ2-5, with no clear D. CDR1 and CDR2 (germline): MNHEY, SMNVEV (reference sequence). Trimming cost V 6 bases and J 3 bases, with 11 bases left between them. This CDR3 spans 13 amino acids. Here the CDR3 reads CASRSPVEETQYF. The CDR3 DNA follows: TGTGCCAGCAGATCCCCGGTTGAAGAGACCCAGTACTTC.

This clone was counted once. The rearrangement links TRBV28 to TRBJ2-1; the match to TRBD2 covers 13 bases. The trim removed 6 bases at V and 5 bases at J, leaving 7 bases unmatched. The CDR3 loop spans 16 amino acids. CDR1 is MDHEN and CDR2 is SYDVKM in the germline V gene. This CDR3 reads CASSPYGTSGNNEQFF. Written as DNA, the CDR3 is TGTGCCAGCAGCCCGTACGGGACTAGCGGGAACAATGAGCAGTTCTTC.

The chain links TRBV11-1 to TRBJ1-1; perhaps TRBD1 as D (6 bases). Trimming took off 3 bases at V and 1 base at J, with 6 bases between the two ends. The CDR3 is 13 amino acids. Germline V gene lookup returns CDR1 SGHAT and CDR2 FQDESV (reference sequence). The CDR3 DNA is TGTGCCAGCAGCTTGGGACAGAACACTGAAGCTTTCTTT. It yields the protein CASSLGQNTEAFF.

The chain employs TRBV28 and TRBJ2-7; D unresolved. This CDR3 is 15 amino acids long. Per the germline V gene, CDR1 is MDHEN and CDR2 is SYDVKM. V shed 5 bases and J shed 0 bases, with 14 bases lying between them. For the CDR3, the DNA is TGTGCCAGCAGTCCTCGGGTGTCCCCCTCCTACGAGCAGTACTTC. It specifies CASSPRVSPSYEQYF.

CDR3 sequence: CASSWDAGETQYF. The DNA of the CDR3 is TGTGCCAGCAGTTGGGATGCGGGAGAGACCCAGTACTTC. The V call is TRBV6-6, the J call TRBJ2-5; possible D gene TRBD2, 5 bases. The CDR3 contains 13 residues. Germline V gene sequence: CDR1 MNHNY, CDR2 SVGAGI (reference sequence). Trimming shortened V by 4 bases and J by 4 bases, and 10 bases separated the two germline ends.

To note about this clone: The same CDR3 also results from other DNA sequences found in this sample. This chain uses TRBV5-6 with TRBJ1-1; D is uncertain. V was cut by 1 base and J by 4 bases, with 5 bases left in between. Germline V gives CDR1 SGHDT, CDR2 YYEEEE. The CDR3 is made up of 12 amino acids. CDR3 residues: CASSLRGTEAFF. CDR3 nucleotides: TGTGCCAGCAGCTTGCGAGGCACTGAAGCTTTCTTT.

The rearrangement uses TRBV4-1 and TRBJ2-5; no firm D call. V dropped 4 bases and J dropped 5 bases, with 20 bases sitting between them. This CDR3 has 16 amino acids. Germline V gene lookup returns CDR1 MGHRA and CDR2 YSYEKL. The CDR3 DNA is TGCGCCAGCAGCCTTGCCCCACCTGAGAATGGGGAGACCCAGTACTTC. Translated: CASSLAPPENGETQYF.